The clone carrying this T cell receptor (beta chain) appeared a few times. The data are from a study of blood T cells in healthy people across ages. The germline V gene encodes CDR1 SGHVS and CDR2 FQNEAQ. The V gene lost 7 bases and the J gene lost 4 bases, with 14 bases spanning the gap. This CDR3 comprises 14 residues. Using a J-beta primer mix together with a sample-barcoded 5' primer, a second PCR was run for roughly 7 to 11 cycles. TCRdb redid the calling of the 5' RACE reads with MiXCR, one entry per CDR3 protein. The sample contains roughly 1.5 million distinct CDR3 sequences, around 40% of which appear only once.

This clonotype was obtained from a woman younger than 35 in good health. The source material was blood. V gene TRBV7-8 combines with J gene TRBJ1-5; no firm D call. The CDR3 nucleotides are TGTGCCAGCAACCCTTACGAGGGTAATCAGCCCCAGCATTTT. Translated, it gives CASNPYEGNQPQHF.